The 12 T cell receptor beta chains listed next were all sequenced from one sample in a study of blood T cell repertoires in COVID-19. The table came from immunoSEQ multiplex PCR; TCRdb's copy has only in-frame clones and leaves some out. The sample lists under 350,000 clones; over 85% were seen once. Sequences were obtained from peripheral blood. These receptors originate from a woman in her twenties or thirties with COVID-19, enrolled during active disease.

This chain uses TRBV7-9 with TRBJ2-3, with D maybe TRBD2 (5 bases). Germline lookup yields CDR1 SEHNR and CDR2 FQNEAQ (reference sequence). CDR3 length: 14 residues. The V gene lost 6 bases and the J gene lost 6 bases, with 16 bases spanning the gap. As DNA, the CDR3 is TGTGCCAGCAGGAGGGTGGGGAGCCTGGATACGCAGTATTTT. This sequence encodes CASRRVGSLDTQYF.

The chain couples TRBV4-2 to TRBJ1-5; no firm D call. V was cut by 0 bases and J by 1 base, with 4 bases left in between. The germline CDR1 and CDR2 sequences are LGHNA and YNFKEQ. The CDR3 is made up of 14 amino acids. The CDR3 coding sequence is TGTGCCAGCAGCCAAGATAGAAGCAATCAGCCCCAGCATTTT. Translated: CASSQDRSNQPQHF.

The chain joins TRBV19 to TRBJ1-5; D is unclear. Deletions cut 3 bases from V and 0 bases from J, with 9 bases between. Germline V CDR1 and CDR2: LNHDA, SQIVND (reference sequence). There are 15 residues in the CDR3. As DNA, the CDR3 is TGTGCCAGTAGTATGCTCACAGTTAGCAATCAGCCCCAGCATTTT. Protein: CASSMLTVSNQPQHF.

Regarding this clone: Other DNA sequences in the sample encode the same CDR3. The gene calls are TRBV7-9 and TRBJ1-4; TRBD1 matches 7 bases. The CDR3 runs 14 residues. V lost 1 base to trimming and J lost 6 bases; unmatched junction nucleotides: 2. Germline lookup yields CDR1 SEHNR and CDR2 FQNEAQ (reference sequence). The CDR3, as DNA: TGTGCCAGCAGCTTAGGGCAGGGGGATGAAAAACTGTTTTTT. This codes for CASSLGQGDEKLFF.

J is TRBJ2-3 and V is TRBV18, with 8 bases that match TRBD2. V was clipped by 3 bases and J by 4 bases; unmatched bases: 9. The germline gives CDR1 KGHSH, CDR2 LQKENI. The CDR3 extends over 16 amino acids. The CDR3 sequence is CASSPLQLADPDTQYF. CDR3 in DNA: TGTGCCAGCTCACCCCTTCAACTAGCGGACCCAGATACGCAGTATTTT.

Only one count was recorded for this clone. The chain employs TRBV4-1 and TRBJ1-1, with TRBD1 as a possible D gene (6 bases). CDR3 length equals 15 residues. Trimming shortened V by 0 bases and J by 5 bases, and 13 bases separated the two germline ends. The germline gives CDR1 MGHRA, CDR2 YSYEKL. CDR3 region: CASSQEGGLRTEAFF. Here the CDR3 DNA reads TGCGCCAGCAGCCAAGAGGGGGGGCTAAGAACTGAAGCTTTCTTT.

CDR3 coding DNA: TGCGCCAGCAGCCCTGGGACAGGGGTTAGCACAGATACGCAGTATTTT. Translation gives CASSPGTGVSTDTQYF. This chain joins TRBV5-1 and TRBJ2-3, with TRBD1 matching over 10 bases. There are 16 residues in the CDR3. Germline V gene sequence: CDR1 SGHRS, CDR2 YFSETQ. V trimming: 4 bases; J trimming: 0 bases; junction bases outside the gene matches: 5.

In nucleotides, the CDR3 is TGTGCCAGCAACCACGACAGGGTATCCTACGAGCAGTACTTC. Translating gives CASNHDRVSYEQYF. V is TRBV7-2 and J is TRBJ2-7; 7 bases match TRBD1. The CDR3 runs 14 residues. In germline, CDR1 is SGHTA, CDR2 FQGNSA. After removal of 7 bases from V and 1 base from J, the junction contained 7 bases not matched to a gene.

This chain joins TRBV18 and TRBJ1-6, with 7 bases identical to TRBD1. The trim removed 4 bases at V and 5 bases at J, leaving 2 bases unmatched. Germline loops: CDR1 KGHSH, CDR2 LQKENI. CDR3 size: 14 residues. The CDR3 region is CASSRDSDNSPLHF. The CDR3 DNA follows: TGTGCCAGCTCACGGGACAGTGATAATTCACCCCTCCACTTT.

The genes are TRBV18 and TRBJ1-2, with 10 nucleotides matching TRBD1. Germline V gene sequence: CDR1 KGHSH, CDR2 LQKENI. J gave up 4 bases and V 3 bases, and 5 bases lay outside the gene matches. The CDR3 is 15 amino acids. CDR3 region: CASSPIGQGGYGYTF. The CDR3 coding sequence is TGTGCCAGCTCACCGATAGGACAGGGGGGCTATGGCTACACCTTC.

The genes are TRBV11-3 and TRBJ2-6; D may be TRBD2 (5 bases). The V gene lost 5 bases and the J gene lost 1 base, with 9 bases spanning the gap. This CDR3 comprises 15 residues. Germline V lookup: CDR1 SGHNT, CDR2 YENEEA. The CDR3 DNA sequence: TGTGCCAGCAGCCCCGGGGAGTCTGGGGCCAACGTCCTGACTTTC. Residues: CASSPGESGANVLTF.

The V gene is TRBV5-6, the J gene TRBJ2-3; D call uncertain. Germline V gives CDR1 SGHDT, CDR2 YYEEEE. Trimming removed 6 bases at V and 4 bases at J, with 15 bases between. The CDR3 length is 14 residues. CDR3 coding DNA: TGTGCCAGCAAAAAACTACACATATCAGATACGCAGTATTTT. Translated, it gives CASKKLHISDTQYF.